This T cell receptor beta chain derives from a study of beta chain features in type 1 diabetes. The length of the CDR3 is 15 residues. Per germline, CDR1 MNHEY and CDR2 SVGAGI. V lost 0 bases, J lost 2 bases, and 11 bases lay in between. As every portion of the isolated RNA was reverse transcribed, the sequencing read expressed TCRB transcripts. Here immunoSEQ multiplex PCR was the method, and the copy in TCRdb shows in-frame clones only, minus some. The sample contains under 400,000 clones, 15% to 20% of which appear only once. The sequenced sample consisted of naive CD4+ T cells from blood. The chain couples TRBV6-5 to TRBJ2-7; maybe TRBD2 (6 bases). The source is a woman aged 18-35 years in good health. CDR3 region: CASSYSLAEAYEQYF. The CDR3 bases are TGTGCCAGCAGTTACTCGTTAGCGGAGGCCTACGAGCAGTACTTC.